The next 27 T cell receptor beta chains were all read from a single sample in a study of T cells expressing NK-cell markers. One entry per CDR3 protein, without DNA, is what TCRdb gives after re-calling the 5' RACE reads. This sample contains around 380,000 distinct CDR3 sequences. Sequencing was done on a sample of blood T cells: a sorted CD56 or NKG2C T cell subset, CD4+ or CD8+ T cells, or bulk PBMC T cells (not recorded which). The source of these receptors is a woman aged 45-65 years in good health.

The chain has TRBV19 and TRBJ2-3. The CDR3 runs to 12 residues. Looked up from germline, CDR1 is LNHDA and CDR2 is SQIVND (reference sequence). The CDR3 here is CASGENTDTQYF. Full variable domain (outside the CDR3, taken from reference TRBV19 and TRBJ2-3): DGGITQSPKYLFRKEGQNVTLSCEQNLNHDAMYWYRQDPGQGLRLIYYSQIVNDFQKGDIAEGYSVSREKKESFPLTVTSAQKNPTAFYLCASGENTDTQYFGPGTRLTVL.

V gene TRBV12-3 or TRBV12-4 combines with J gene TRBJ2-7; TCRdb names TRBD1, which stays unverified in the absence of DNA. The CDR3 extends over 13 amino acids. The CDR3 spells CASSGIRGYEQYF.

This chain uses TRBV20-1 with TRBJ2-1; TCRdb names TRBD2, which stays unverified in the absence of DNA. CDR3 length: 14 residues. Looked up from germline, CDR1 is DFQATT and CDR2 is SNEGSKA (reference sequence). The CDR3 loop is CSASRREEYNEQFF.

The V call is TRBV29-1, the J call TRBJ2-1. The CDR3 totals 11 residues. In germline, CDR1 is SQVTM, CDR2 ANQGSEA. The CDR3 protein is CSTLEYNEQFF.

The chain has TRBV15 and TRBJ2-1; absent DNA, TCRdb's TRBD2 call cannot be checked. Looked up from germline, CDR1 is LNHNV and CDR2 is YYDKDF (reference sequence). The CDR3 runs 13 residues. CDR3 residues: CATSRDHRDSQFF. Complete variable domain (other parts from reference TRBV15 and TRBJ2-1): DAMVIQNPRYQVTQFGKPVTLSCSQTLNHNVMYWYQQKSSQAPKLLFHYYDKDFNNEADTPDNFQSRRPNTSFCFLDIRSPGLGDTAMYLCATSRDHRDSQFFGPGTRLTVL.

The J gene is TRBJ2-2, the V gene TRBV11-3; checking the TCRdb D call of TRBD2 is not possible without DNA. In germline, CDR1 is SGHNT, CDR2 YENEEA. CDR3 length: 20 residues. The CDR3 sequence: CASSLDSSGLAGGSTGELFF.

The chain uses TRBV20-1 and TRBJ1-1; without DNA, the TCRdb call of TRBD1 cannot be checked. The CDR3 runs 15 residues. Germline-derived CDR1 and CDR2 are DFQATT and SNEGSKA (reference sequence). CDR3 residues: CSASYFGGGGTEAFF.

The V gene is TRBV12-3 or TRBV12-4, the J gene TRBJ2-5; TCRdb indicates TRBD1, and absent DNA this call remains unverified. CDR3 length: 12 amino acids. The chain's CDR3 is CASGGTDKTQYF.

This rearrangement joins TRBV24-1 to TRBJ2-1. In germline, CDR1 is KGHDR, CDR2 SFDVKD. The CDR3 has 12 residues. The CDR3 loop reads CATSDQISEQFF.

The CDR3 loop is CSARDLSGRAFEQFF. The rearrangement joins TRBV20-1 to TRBJ2-1; no DNA is available, so the TRBD2 call from TCRdb remains unchecked. Germline V lookup: CDR1 DFQATT, CDR2 SNEGSKA (reference sequence). The CDR3 extends over 15 amino acids.

CDR3 residues: CAISLRDREDRGSYEQYF. This rearrangement joins TRBV10-3 to TRBJ2-7; TCRdb reports TRBD1, a call that lacks DNA to check it against. In germline, CDR1 is ENHRY, CDR2 SYGVKD. This CDR3 comprises 18 residues.

V gene TRBV27 combines with J gene TRBJ2-1; TCRdb gives TRBD2 as the D gene, but with no DNA this cannot be confirmed. Per the germline V gene, CDR1 is MNHEY and CDR2 is SMNVEV (reference sequence). This CDR3 comprises 16 residues. CDR3 amino acids: CASSLLVSGGYNEQFF.

V gene TRBV15 combines with J gene TRBJ1-1. There are 15 residues in the CDR3. The germline V gene has CDR1 LNHNV and CDR2 YYDKDF (reference sequence). CDR3 amino acids: CATSRDRGPNTEAFF.

The chain links TRBV7-2 to TRBJ2-7; without DNA, the TCRdb call of TRBD2 cannot be checked. The germline CDR1 and CDR2 sequences are SGHTA and FQGNSA. The CDR3 is 13 amino acids. The CDR3 reads CASSPRAAYEQYF.

The chain employs TRBV6-4 and TRBJ2-1; TCRdb reports TRBD1, a call that lacks DNA to check it against. CDR3 length: 12 amino acids. Germline CDR1 is MRHNA and CDR2 is SNTAGT. The chain's CDR3 is CASSDRRGVQFF.

The chain recombines TRBV12-3 or TRBV12-4 with TRBJ2-5; there is no DNA to check the TCRdb D call of TRBD2. This CDR3 has 15 amino acids. The chain's CDR3 is CASSLLAGGGETQYF.

The chain has TRBV20-1 and TRBJ2-3; TCRdb's D call of TRBD2 is untestable without DNA. The CDR3 extends over 17 amino acids. In germline, CDR1 is DFQATT, CDR2 SNEGSKA (reference sequence). The CDR3 here is CSARRPSGRGITDTQYF.

V is TRBV7-2 and J is TRBJ2-2. There are 14 residues in the CDR3. CDR1 SGHTA and CDR2 FQGNSA come from the germline V gene. CDR3 sequence: CASTQDWNTGELFF.

V gene TRBV2 combines with J gene TRBJ2-2; TCRdb reports TRBD1, a call that lacks DNA to check it against. From germline, CDR1 is SNHLY and CDR2 FYNNEI. The CDR3 is 13 residues long. CDR3 residues: CASSAQGDGELFF.

V is TRBV5-1 and J is TRBJ1-1; with no DNA, the TCRdb D assignment of TRBD1 cannot be verified. CDR3 length equals 16 residues. Per germline, CDR1 SGHRS and CDR2 YFSETQ. This CDR3 reads CASSLEPGQGITEAFF.

The chain carries TRBV20-1 and TRBJ2-3; TCRdb returns TRBD1, unconfirmable since there is no DNA. The CDR3 is made up of 16 amino acids. Germline V CDR1 and CDR2: DFQATT, SNEGSKA (reference sequence). The CDR3 loop is CSARVVWDRVTDTQYF.

The rearrangement uses TRBV5-1 and TRBJ2-7; TCRdb's D call of TRBD1 is untestable without DNA. The CDR3 has 16 residues. The germline CDR1 and CDR2 sequences are SGHRS and YFSETQ. CDR3 amino acids: CASSPWTGIESIEQYF. Full variable domain (rest looked up from reference TRBV5-1 and TRBJ2-7): KAGVTQTPRYLIKTRGQQVTLSCSPISGHRSVSWYQQTPGQGLQFLFEYFSETQRNKGNFPGRFSGRQFSNSRSEMNVSTLELGDSALYLCASSPWTGIESIEQYFGPGTRLTVT.

V usage is TRBV7-6 and J usage is TRBJ2-7. The CDR3 spans 15 residues. Germline CDR1 reads SGHVS; CDR2 reads FNYEAQ. The CDR3 is CASSRMAGDPYEQYF.

The chain uses TRBV28 and TRBJ2-2; TCRdb lists TRBD2, though no DNA is available to test this call. The germline V gene has CDR1 MDHEN and CDR2 SYDVKM. The CDR3 runs 15 residues. CDR3 protein: CASKGGASGPAELFF.

This chain uses TRBV11-3 with TRBJ2-3; checking the TCRdb D call of TRBD1 is not possible without DNA. The germline CDR1 and CDR2 sequences are SGHNT and YENEEA. This CDR3 is 16 amino acids long. CDR3 protein: CASSLGEQGGQDTQYF.

The chain combines TRBV30 with TRBJ2-7. The CDR3 spans 14 residues. CDR1 GTSNPN and CDR2 SVGIG come from the germline V gene (reference sequence). The CDR3 sequence is CAWIDREGPYEQYF.

This sequence joins TRBV20-1 and TRBJ2-1; lacking DNA, the TRBD1 call made by TCRdb goes unchecked. Germline CDR1 is DFQATT and CDR2 is SNEGSKA (reference sequence). This CDR3 spans 14 amino acids. CDR3 loop: CSASRGLRPNEQFF.